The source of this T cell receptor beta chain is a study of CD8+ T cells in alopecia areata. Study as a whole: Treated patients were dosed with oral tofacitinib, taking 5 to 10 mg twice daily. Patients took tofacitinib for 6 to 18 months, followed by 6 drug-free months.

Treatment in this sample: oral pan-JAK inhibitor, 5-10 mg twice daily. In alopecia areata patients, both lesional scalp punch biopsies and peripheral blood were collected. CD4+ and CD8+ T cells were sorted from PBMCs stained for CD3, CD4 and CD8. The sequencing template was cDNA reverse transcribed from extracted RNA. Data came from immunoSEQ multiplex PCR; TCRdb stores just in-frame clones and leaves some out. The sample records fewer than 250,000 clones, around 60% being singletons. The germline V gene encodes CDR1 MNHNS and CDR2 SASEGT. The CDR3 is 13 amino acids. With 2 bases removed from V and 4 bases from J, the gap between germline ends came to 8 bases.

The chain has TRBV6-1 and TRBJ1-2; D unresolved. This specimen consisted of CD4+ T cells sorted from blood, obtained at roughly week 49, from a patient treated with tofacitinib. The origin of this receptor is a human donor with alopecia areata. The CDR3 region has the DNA TGTGCCAGCAGTGAACAGGAGGTCTATGGCTACACCTTC. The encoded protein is CASSEQEVYGYTF.